This is a list of T cell receptor beta chains from one sample in a study of blood T cells in healthy people across ages. In TCRdb, the 5' RACE reads were re-called with MiXCR into one record per CDR3 protein. The sample lists 1.5 million to 2 million distinct CDR3 sequences; around 48% were seen once. Sequencing was carried out using blood. These receptors all come from a woman aged 40-49 years in good health. Both conserved end residues are part of each CDR3.

CDR3 protein: CSVVPGLSDTQYF
J gene: TRBJ2-3
V gene: TRBV29-1

CDR3 protein: CSPSRTGFYGYTF
J gene: TRBJ1-2
V gene: TRBV20-1

CDR3 protein: CASTLVGQGSYEQYF
J gene: TRBJ2-7
V gene: TRBV7-8

CDR3 protein: CAISEPTGGYVLGEQYF
J gene: NA
V gene: TRBV10-3

CDR3 protein: CASSRDARRSYEQYF
J gene: TRBJ2-7
V gene: TRBV5-5

CDR3 protein: CSAQKGQGGNSPLHF
J gene: TRBJ1-6
V gene: TRBV20-1

CDR3 protein: CATSSDPQETQYF
J gene: TRBJ2-5
V gene: TRBV15

CDR3 protein: CASSEQGAPYEQYF
J gene: TRBJ2-7
V gene: TRBV7-2

CDR3 protein: CASSGEGGASGGYTF
J gene: TRBJ1-2
V gene: TRBV25-1

CDR3 protein: CASSHKAGVGTDTQYF
J gene: TRBJ2-3
V gene: TRBV3-1

CDR3 protein: CASSLYGGQETQYF
J gene: TRBJ2-5
V gene: TRBV5-1

CDR3 protein: CASSQGGTGPPAAFF
J gene: TRBJ1-1
V gene: TRBV14

CDR3 protein: CSVEDSAGPVEKLFF
J gene: TRBJ1-4
V gene: TRBV29-1

CDR3 protein: CASSYGTASETQYF
J gene: NA
V gene: TRBV6-2/TRBV6-3

CDR3 protein: CSARNRDLTLGTEAFF
J gene: TRBJ1-1
V gene: TRBV20-1

CDR3 protein: CAAWATTQVTQYF
J gene: NA
V gene: TRBV28

CDR3 protein: CASSYEGVRYGYTF
J gene: TRBJ1-2
V gene: TRBV7-2

CDR3 protein: CSALGGTNYGYTF
J gene: TRBJ1-2
V gene: TRBV20-1

CDR3 protein: CASSLIRQGEKQYF
J gene: TRBJ2-7
V gene: TRBV11-2

CDR3 protein: CASSSGLAPLFF
J gene: TRBJ2-1
V gene: TRBV13

CDR3 protein: CASTATGPMNTEAFF
J gene: TRBJ1-1
V gene: TRBV5-1

CDR3 protein: CASTSAGTTQETQFF
J gene: NA
V gene: TRBV28

CDR3 protein: CASSLYGSGTYIYEQYF
J gene: TRBJ2-7
V gene: TRBV7-2

CDR3 protein: CASSLIGGIDNEQFF
J gene: TRBJ2-1
V gene: TRBV5-1

CDR3 protein: CATSKAVTGANVLTF
J gene: TRBJ2-6
V gene: TRBV2

CDR3 protein: CASSKGVKEGYTF
J gene: TRBJ1-2
V gene: TRBV2

CDR3 protein: CASSRNGKGGEKLFF
J gene: TRBJ1-4
V gene: TRBV7-2

CDR3 protein: CASSPGDPQETQYF
J gene: TRBJ2-5
V gene: TRBV4-1

CDR3 protein: CASSPDSSSYNEQYF
J gene: NA
V gene: TRBV5-8

CDR3 protein: CASGLVVGMAYNEQYF
J gene: NA
V gene: TRBV12-5

CDR3 protein: CASSPTSGAFSYEQYF
J gene: TRBJ2-7
V gene: TRBV27

CDR3 protein: CASSNRGAAQETQYF
J gene: TRBJ2-5
V gene: TRBV18

CDR3 protein: CASSSLAGSTYNEQFF
J gene: TRBJ2-1
V gene: TRBV7-2

CDR3 protein: CASSVVGTRAGTQYF
J gene: TRBJ2-3
V gene: TRBV9

CDR3 protein: CASSGMRAQHF
J gene: TRBJ1-5
V gene: TRBV6-6